The 10 T cell receptor beta chains presented below share a single source sample, sequenced in a study of shared clonotypes between healthy human individuals. Data came from immunoSEQ multiplex PCR; TCRdb stores just in-frame clones and leaves some out. The table shows around 2.5 million clones, with 80% to 95% occurring only once. Sequenced: naive CD4+ T cells from PBMCs. Subset noted: CD45RA+ positively selected. The source of these receptors is a man aged 18 to 29 in good health. Some clones in this sample may be carry-over from other donors' samples.

For this clone: The junction shows a germline mismatch at one end, possibly a read error. DNA for the CDR3: TGTGCCGGCAGGGGAGACAGAAACCTGAACACTGAAGCTTTCTTT. It yields the protein CAGRGDRNLNTEAFF. This chain connects TRBV28 to TRBJ1-1; tentatively, D is TRBD1 (6 bases). From germline, CDR1 is MDHEN and CDR2 SYDVKM. The CDR3 runs to 15 residues.

Regarding this clone: Other DNA variants within this sample encode the same CDR3. This chain connects TRBV18 to TRBJ2-5, with 8 nucleotides matching TRBD1. After removal of 2 bases from V and 4 bases from J, the junction contained 0 bases not matched to a gene. There are 13 residues in the CDR3. Per germline, CDR1 KGHSH and CDR2 LQKENI. CDR3 nucleotides: TGTGCCAGCTCACCAGACAGGGGAGAGACCCAGTACTTC. It is translated as CASSPDRGETQYF. Full variable domain (outside the CDR3, taken from reference TRBV18 and TRBJ2-5): NAGVMQNPRHLVRRRGQEARLRCSPMKGHSHVYWYRQLPEEGLKFMVYLQKENIIDESGMPKERFSAEFPKEGPSILRIQQVVRGDSAAYFCASSPDRGETQYFGPGTRLLVL.

The V gene is TRBV7-3, the J gene TRBJ2-3, with D hard to call. Trimming took off 5 bases at V and 1 base at J, with 13 bases between the two ends. This CDR3 has 15 amino acids. In germline, CDR1 is SGHTA, CDR2 FQGTGA. The CDR3 region is CASSQRNRGTDTQYF. For the CDR3, the DNA is TGTGCCAGCAGCCAACGTAACCGAGGCACAGATACGCAGTATTTT.

DNA for the CDR3: TGTGCCAGCAGCGTAGTATTTAGGAGAGTTACCGAGCAGTACTTC. As protein: CASSVVFRRVTEQYF. The chain combines TRBV9 with TRBJ2-7; D unclear. Trimming left V 0 bases short and J 6 bases short, with 16 bases between. This CDR3 spans 15 amino acids. In germline, CDR1 is SGDLS, CDR2 YYNGEE.

The gene calls are TRBV11-2 and TRBJ2-2; D is perhaps TRBD1 (6 bases). The V end lost 4 bases, the J end lost 6 bases, and 21 bases lay between the germline ends. Germline V gene data show CDR1 as SGHAT and CDR2 as FQNNGV. This CDR3 spans 17 amino acids. The DNA for the CDR3 is TGTGCCAGCAGCTATCGACAGGCGGAGAGGGGCCCCGGGGAGCTGTTTTTT. Its protein is CASSYRQAERGPGELFF. The full variable domain, its missing parts supplied by reference TRBV11-2 and TRBJ2-2, is EAGVAQSPRYKIIEKRQSVAFWCNPISGHATLYWYQQILGQGPKLLIQFQNNGVVDDSQLPKDRFSAERLKGVDSTLKIQPAKLEDSAVYLCASSYRQAERGPGELFFGEGSRLTVL.

The chain is built from TRBV27 and TRBJ2-1; D may correspond to TRBD1 or TRBD2 (7 bases each). The CDR3 spans 14 residues. Trimming took 4 bases from V and 7 from J, leaving 14 bases between them. The germline CDR1 and CDR2 sequences are MNHEY and SMNVEV (reference sequence). CDR3 amino acids: CASSSTGRGNEQFF. The CDR3 coding sequence is TGTGCCAGCAGTTCGACAGGGCGGGGGAATGAGCAGTTCTTC.

This clone was detected once. The chain links TRBV6-4 to TRBJ1-1, with TRBD1 matching over 8 bases. The germline gives CDR1 MRHNA, CDR2 SNTAGT. This CDR3 comprises 14 residues. After removal of 5 bases from V and 6 bases from J, the junction contained 8 bases not matched to a gene. The CDR3 DNA follows: TGTGCCAGCAGTCAGGACAGGGAATCCGCTGAAGCTTTCTTT. It codes for CASSQDRESAEAFF.

V usage is TRBV9 and J usage is TRBJ2-2; 9 positions match TRBD1. Losses at the gene ends were 2 bases for V and 7 bases for J; bases not matched to a gene: 15. The CDR3 runs 18 residues. The germline V gene has CDR1 SGDLS and CDR2 YYNGEE. CDR3 residues: CASSVQRGTGRNLGELFF. CDR3 nucleotides: TGTGCCAGCAGCGTCCAGAGGGGGACAGGGCGGAATCTCGGGGAGCTGTTTTTT.

The gene calls are TRBV28 and TRBJ2-7, with TRBD1 matching 7 bases. Trimming at V came to 10 bases and at J to 5 bases, leaving 14 bases not matched to a gene. Per germline, CDR1 MDHEN and CDR2 SYDVKM. The CDR3 has 14 amino acids. The CDR3 loop reads CATASDRAVNEQYF. In nucleotides, the CDR3 is TGTGCCACCGCCTCAGACAGGGCAGTCAACGAGCAGTACTTC.

The V call is TRBV7-2, the J call TRBJ1-2; 9 bases fit TRBD1. V was clipped by 5 bases and J by 8 bases; unmatched bases: 15. Germline-derived CDR1 and CDR2 are SGHTA and FQGNSA. This CDR3 comprises 16 residues. CDR3: CASSLPGQGITGGYTF. In DNA form, the CDR3 reads TGTGCCAGCAGCCTACCGGGACAGGGTATTACTGGCGGCTACACCTTC.